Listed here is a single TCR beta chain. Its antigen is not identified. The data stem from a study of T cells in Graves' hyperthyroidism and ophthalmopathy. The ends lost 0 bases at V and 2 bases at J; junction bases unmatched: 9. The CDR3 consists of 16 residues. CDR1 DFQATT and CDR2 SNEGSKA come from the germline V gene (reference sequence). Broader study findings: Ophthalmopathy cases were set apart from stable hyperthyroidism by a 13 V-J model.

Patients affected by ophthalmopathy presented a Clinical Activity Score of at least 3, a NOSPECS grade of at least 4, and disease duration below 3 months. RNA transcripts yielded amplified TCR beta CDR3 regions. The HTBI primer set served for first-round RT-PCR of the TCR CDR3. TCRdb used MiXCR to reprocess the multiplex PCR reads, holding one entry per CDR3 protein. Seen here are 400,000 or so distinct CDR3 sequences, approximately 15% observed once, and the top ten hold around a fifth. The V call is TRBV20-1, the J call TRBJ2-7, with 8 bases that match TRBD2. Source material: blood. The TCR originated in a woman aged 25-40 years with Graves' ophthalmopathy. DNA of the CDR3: TGCAGTGCTAGAGATGTTGGTAGCGGGGTAACCTACGAGCAGTACTTC. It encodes CSARDVGSGVTYEQYF.